Each of the 30 T cell receptor beta chains below was sequenced from the same sample in a study of Ad26.COV2.S vaccination and SARS-CoV-2 variants. Data came from immunoSEQ multiplex PCR; TCRdb stores just in-frame clones and leaves some out. The table shows about 350,000 clones, with 88% occurring only once. Treatment denoted: 15 to 20 received Ad26.COV2.S at low or high dose, single or two shots; about 5 received placebo; per-sample allocation not given. Day 63 following the first vaccine or placebo injection was when the samples were taken. Material: peripheral blood, obtained in a trial of Ad26.COV2.S vaccine versus placebo. The receptors come from a person between 18 and 59 years old who received the Ad26.COV2.S COVID-19 vaccine or a placebo.

This rearrangement joins TRBV7-2 to TRBJ2-7; 11 bases line up with TRBD1. There are 15 residues in the CDR3. Germline CDR1 is SGHTA and CDR2 is FQGNSA. V lost 5 bases, J lost 1 base, and 4 bases stayed unmatched. The CDR3 is CASSHRDRGSYEQYF. The DNA of the CDR3 is TGTGCCAGCAGCCACCGGGACAGGGGGTCCTACGAGCAGTACTTC.

Concerning this clone itself: The same CDR3 also results from other DNA sequences found in this sample. J is TRBJ2-1 and V is TRBV19; D possibly uses TRBD1 or TRBD2 (5 bases each). CDR3 length equals 14 residues. The V end lost 1 base, the J end lost 4 bases, and 8 bases lay between the germline ends. Germline CDR1 LNHDA, CDR2 SQIVND (reference sequence). This chain's CDR3 is CASSIGGPYNEQFF. Here the CDR3 DNA reads TGTGCCAGTAGTATAGGGGGACCATACAATGAGCAGTTCTTC.

The V call is TRBV7-9, the J call TRBJ2-1; D may be TRBD2 (5 bases). There are 13 residues in the CDR3. Trimming pared 4 bases from V and 6 bases from J, leaving 10 bases between. CDR1 SEHNR and CDR2 FQNEAQ come from the germline V gene (reference sequence). CDR3 DNA sequence: TGTGCCAGCAGCTCCCCCCGGGGCAATGAGCAGTTCTTC. It encodes CASSSPRGNEQFF.

The gene calls are TRBV5-5 and TRBJ2-7, with 9 bases aligning to TRBD1. V dropped 1 base and J dropped 9; count of bases not matched to a gene: 11. From germline, CDR1 is SGHKS and CDR2 YYEKEE (reference sequence). CDR3 size: 15 residues. The CDR3 region is CASSLLLQGAWGQYF. The CDR3 DNA reads TGTGCCAGCAGCTTGTTGTTACAGGGGGCTTGGGGGCAGTACTTC.

The gene calls are TRBV6-6 and TRBJ1-6, with D possibly TRBD1 on 6 matching bases. CDR1 and CDR2 (germline): MNHNY, SVGAGI (reference sequence). Trimming took off 0 bases at V and 6 bases at J, with 12 bases between the two ends. The CDR3 extends over 16 amino acids. This CDR3 reads CASSYSGAGVNSPLHF. The CDR3 DNA reads as TGTGCCAGCAGTTACTCAGGGGCAGGGGTTAATTCACCCCTCCACTTT.

V and J are TRBV28 and TRBJ1-4, with 9 positions matching TRBD1. Germline trimming cut 7 bases from V and 7 bases from J; bases unmatched to any gene: 10. CDR1 and CDR2 from the germline V gene are MDHEN and SYDVKM. CDR3 length equals 15 residues. The CDR3 sequence: CASTQTRDRVEKLFF. CDR3 nucleotide sequence: TGTGCCAGCACCCAAACAAGGGACAGGGTTGAAAAACTGTTTTTT.

This chain links TRBV9 with TRBJ2-7; D might be TRBD1 or TRBD2, each matching 5 bases. The CDR3 has 13 amino acids. Germline V gene lookup returns CDR1 SGDLS and CDR2 YYNGEE. The V end was cut by 4 bases, the J end by 4 bases, with 12 bases between. The CDR3 region is CASSKQGDYEQYF. CDR3 nucleotides: TGTGCCAGCAGCAAGCAGGGAGATTACGAGCAGTACTTC.

The chain combines TRBV7-6 with TRBJ2-5; 9 bases line up with TRBD2. CDR1 SGHVS and CDR2 FNYEAQ come from the germline V gene. CDR3 length equals 16 residues. Trimming at V came to 1 base and at J to 2 bases, leaving 5 bases not matched to a gene. This CDR3 reads CASSLELAGVQETQYF. The CDR3 DNA sequence: TGTGCCAGCAGCTTAGAATTAGCGGGGGTACAAGAGACCCAGTACTTC. Drawing the rest from reference TRBV7-6 and TRBJ2-5, the complete variable domain is GAGVSQSPRYKVTKRGQDVALRCDPISGHVSLYWYRQALGQGPEFLTYFNYEAQQDKSGLPNDRFSAERPEGSISTLTIQRTEQRDSAMYRCASSLELAGVQETQYFGPGTRLLVL.

V gene TRBV6-1 combines with J gene TRBJ2-1; D might be TRBD1 (5 bases). This CDR3 is built from 14 residues. CDR1 MNHNS and CDR2 SASEGT come from the germline V gene. The V end was cut by 1 base, the J end by 6 bases, with 10 bases between. CDR3 DNA sequence: TGTGCCAGCAGTGAAGGACAGAAATTCAATGAGCAGTTCTTC. It yields the protein CASSEGQKFNEQFF.

V gene TRBV9 combines with J gene TRBJ1-2; the D gene is possibly TRBD1 (5 bases). Germline-derived CDR1 and CDR2 are SGDLS and YYNGEE. The germline V and J ends were trimmed by 6 bases and 5 bases, with 14 bases remaining between them. The CDR3 is made up of 13 amino acids. The CDR3 nucleotides read TGTGCCAGCAAGAAAACAGGAAATTATGGCTACACCTTC. Encoded protein: CASKKTGNYGYTF. The whole variable domain, filled in from reference TRBV9 and TRBJ1-2, reads DSGVTQTPKHLITATGQRVTLRCSPRSGDLSVYWYQQSLDQGLQFLIQYYNGEERAKGNILERFSAQQFPDLHSELNLSSLELGDSALYFCASKKTGNYGYTFGSGTRLTVV.

The count of this clone is one. This chain joins TRBV5-6 and TRBJ2-1; D is unresolved. Germline V gene lookup returns CDR1 SGHDT and CDR2 YYEEEE. Deletions cut 1 base from V and 7 bases from J, with 15 bases between. CDR3 size: 15 residues. CDR3 sequence (DNA): TGTGCCAGCAGCTTGATGCGCGGAGAGCCGAATGAGCAGTTCTTC. Encoded protein: CASSLMRGEPNEQFF.

J is TRBJ2-7 and V is TRBV28; 11 nucleotides match TRBD2. Germline V CDR1 and CDR2: MDHEN, SYDVKM. V lost 6 bases to trimming and J lost 6 bases; unmatched junction nucleotides: 7. There are 14 residues in the CDR3. DNA for the CDR3: TGTGCCAGCAGATCGACTAGCGGGAAATTCGAGCAGTACTTC. The encoded protein is CASRSTSGKFEQYF.

This clone appeared once. This chain uses TRBV19 with TRBJ1-2, with D perhaps TRBD1 (5 bases). Germline lookup yields CDR1 LNHDA and CDR2 SQIVND (reference sequence). The ends were cut back, 3 bases at V and 1 base at J, with 12 bases in the middle. This CDR3 contains 15 residues. The CDR3 DNA sequence: TGTGCCAGTAGTATGCAGGGAAGTAGTAACTATGGCTACACCTTC. Translation gives CASSMQGSSNYGYTF.

The genes are TRBV14 and TRBJ1-1; the match to TRBD1 covers 7 bases. Germline lookup yields CDR1 SGHDN and CDR2 FVKESK. The CDR3 loop spans 15 amino acids. J gave up 4 bases and V 4 bases, and 9 bases lay outside the gene matches. CDR3 coding DNA: TGTGCCAGCAGCCCCTGGACAGGAGGAGGCACTGAAGCTTTCTTT. It yields the protein CASSPWTGGGTEAFF. Full variable domain (missing parts from reference TRBV14 and TRBJ1-1): EAGVTQFPSHSVIEKGQTVTLRCDPISGHDNLYWYRRVMGKEIKFLLHFVKESKQDESGMPNNRFLAERTGGTYSTLKVQPAELEDSGVYFCASSPWTGGGTEAFFGQGTRLTVV.

This clone showed up just once. The chain combines TRBV5-1 with TRBJ1-3, with 7 bases matching TRBD1. Trimming cost V 3 bases and J 0 bases; bases outside gene matches: 6. The germline V gene has CDR1 SGHRS and CDR2 YFSETQ. The CDR3 totals 16 residues. The CDR3 coding sequence is TGCGCCAGCAGCTCGCAGGGGGTCCACTCTGGAAACACCATATATTTT. Encoded protein: CASSSQGVHSGNTIYF.

The CDR3 reads CASSSTPGGETQYF. The DNA of the CDR3 is TGTGCCAGCAGCTCCACCCCGGGAGGAGAGACCCAGTACTTC. This sequence joins TRBV6-6 and TRBJ2-5, with 7 positions matching TRBD2. The ends lost 6 bases at V and 4 bases at J; junction bases unmatched: 8. Looked up from germline, CDR1 is MNHNY and CDR2 is SVGAGI (reference sequence). CDR3 size: 14 residues.

The chain couples TRBV9 to TRBJ2-3, with D possibly being TRBD2 (5 bases). Germline V gene sequence: CDR1 SGDLS, CDR2 YYNGEE. The CDR3 covers 12 residues. V gave up 7 bases and J gave up 6 bases, with 12 bases separating them. DNA for the CDR3: TGTGCCAGCGGGGAGAGAGCGGATACGCAGTATTTT. Protein sequence: CASGERADTQYF.

The chain links TRBV11-3 to TRBJ2-3; D not certain. CDR1 and CDR2 (germline): SGHNT, YENEEA. Trimming shortened V by 1 base and J by 3 bases, and 5 bases separated the two germline ends. This CDR3 region has 13 residues. The CDR3 here is CASSLVRTDTQYF. The CDR3 nucleotides read TGTGCCAGCAGCTTAGTGCGGACAGATACGCAGTATTTT.

The chain recombines TRBV27 with TRBJ1-2; the D gene is possibly TRBD1 (6 bases). Trimming pared 5 bases from V and 0 bases from J, leaving 19 bases between. The germline CDR1 and CDR2 sequences are MNHEY and SMNVEV (reference sequence). This CDR3 has 17 amino acids. As DNA, the CDR3 is TGTGCCAGCAGTCTAAGGGGACATCCCTTAGCTAACTATGGCTACACCTTC. It specifies CASSLRGHPLANYGYTF.

This clone has just one count. This chain uses TRBV5-3 with TRBJ1-2; 9 bases align to TRBD1. TRBV5-3 is placed among ORFs of uncertain function. J lost 5 bases, V lost 4 bases, and 6 bases had no gene match. CDR3 length: 14 amino acids. The CDR3 bases are TGTGCCAGAAGCACAGGGGGCATTTATTATGGCTACACCTTC. Encoded protein: CARSTGGIYYGYTF.

The chain joins TRBV3-1 (or the pseudogene TRBV3-2) to TRBJ1-3; D gene unclear. V was trimmed by 0 bases and J by 0 bases, leaving 6 bases between them. The CDR3 extends over 15 amino acids. Germline V gene sequence: CDR1 LGHDT, CDR2 YNNKEL (reference sequence). The CDR3 bases are TGTGCCAGCAGCCAAGATCAATTCTCTGGAAACACCATATATTTT. Residues: CASSQDQFSGNTIYF.

This rearrangement joins TRBV2 to TRBJ2-3, with D unresolved. Germline V gives CDR1 SNHLY, CDR2 FYNNEI. The CDR3 is made up of 15 amino acids. V was trimmed by 3 bases and J by 1 base, leaving 11 bases between them. DNA for the CDR3: TGTGCCAGCAGTGACAACCCGAGAGGCACAGATACGCAGTATTTT. Amino acid sequence: CASSDNPRGTDTQYF.

The chain has TRBV15 and TRBJ1-1; the D is unclear. V was clipped by 0 bases and J by 7 bases, with 6 bases between them. The CDR3 contains 12 residues. CDR1 is LNHNV and CDR2 is YYDKDF in the germline V gene (reference sequence). CDR3: CATSRDSYEAFF. DNA for the CDR3: TGTGCCACCAGCAGAGACAGTTATGAAGCTTTCTTT.

This clone is deemed medium-sized. The chain uses TRBV3-1 (or the pseudogene TRBV3-2) and TRBJ2-3; 9 bases match TRBD2. Per germline, CDR1 LGHDT and CDR2 YNNKEL (reference sequence). Trimming at V came to 5 bases and at J to 1 base, leaving 7 bases not matched to a gene. There are 16 residues in the CDR3. CDR3 DNA sequence: TGTGCCAGCAGCTTTAGCGGGAGCCGTCGCACAGATACGCAGTATTTT. This gives the protein CASSFSGSRRTDTQYF.

The rearrangement joins TRBV4-3 to TRBJ2-7; perhaps TRBD1 as D (6 bases). Between the trimmed V and J ends, which lost 2 bases and 6 bases, there was a span of 14 bases. This CDR3 is 14 amino acids long. CDR1 and CDR2 from the germline V gene are LGHNA and YSLEER. The CDR3 loop reads CASSQFIGQSEQYF. The CDR3 region has the DNA TGCGCCAGCAGCCAATTCATAGGACAGAGCGAGCAGTACTTC.

This clone appeared once. CDR3 region: CASSARTSSDTQYF. CDR3 sequence (DNA): TGTGCCAGCAGCGCTCGGACTAGCTCAGATACGCAGTATTTT. The chain uses TRBV9 and TRBJ2-3, with 8 bases matching TRBD2. Germline trimming cut 3 bases from V and 4 bases from J; bases unmatched to any gene: 4. Germline values: CDR1 SGDLS, CDR2 YYNGEE. The CDR3 contains 14 residues. The whole variable domain, filled in from reference TRBV9 and TRBJ2-3, reads DSGVTQTPKHLITATGQRVTLRCSPRSGDLSVYWYQQSLDQGLQFLIQYYNGEERAKGNILERFSAQQFPDLHSELNLSSLELGDSALYFCASSARTSSDTQYFGPGTRLTVL.

This chain uses TRBV29-1 with TRBJ2-5; 8 nucleotides match TRBD1. This CDR3 contains 13 residues. CDR1 SQVTM and CDR2 ANQGSEA come from the germline V gene. J gave up 7 bases and V 8 bases, and 12 bases lay outside the gene matches. Written as DNA, the CDR3 is TGCAGCTTAGGACAGGGTCGATACGGGACCCAGTACTTC. It encodes CSLGQGRYGTQYF.

This clone appeared a single time. This chain connects TRBV6-5 to TRBJ2-5; D is uncertain. The CDR3 is made up of 12 amino acids. CDR1 and CDR2 (germline): MNHEY, SVGAGI. Deletions cut 6 bases from V and 1 base from J, with 6 bases between. The CDR3 bases are TGTGCCAGCAGAAGGACCCAAGAGACCCAGTACTTC. It is translated as CASRRTQETQYF.

The chain has TRBV7-2 and TRBJ1-1, with no clear D. The CDR3 has 16 residues. V was trimmed by 3 bases and J by 0 bases, leaving 14 bases between them. Germline V gives CDR1 SGHTA, CDR2 FQGNSA. This CDR3 is CASSFSGDIMNTEAFF. As DNA, the CDR3 is TGTGCCAGCAGCTTTAGCGGGGATATCATGAACACTGAAGCTTTCTTT. Full variable domain (outside the CDR3, taken from reference TRBV7-2 and TRBJ1-1): GAGVSQSPSNKVTEKGKDVELRCDPISGHTALYWYRQSLGQGLEFLIYFQGNSAPDKSGLPSDRFSAERTGGSVSTLTIQRTQQEDSAVYLCASSFSGDIMNTEAFFGQGTRLTVV.

The chain employs TRBV11-2 and TRBJ1-2; D is undetermined. CDR3 length: 12 amino acids. V was shortened by 5 bases and J by 3 bases, with 7 bases between the two germline ends. The germline V gene has CDR1 SGHAT and CDR2 FQNNGV. The CDR3: CASSHGDYGYTF. The CDR3 DNA reads as TGTGCCAGCAGCCACGGGGACTATGGCTACACCTTC.